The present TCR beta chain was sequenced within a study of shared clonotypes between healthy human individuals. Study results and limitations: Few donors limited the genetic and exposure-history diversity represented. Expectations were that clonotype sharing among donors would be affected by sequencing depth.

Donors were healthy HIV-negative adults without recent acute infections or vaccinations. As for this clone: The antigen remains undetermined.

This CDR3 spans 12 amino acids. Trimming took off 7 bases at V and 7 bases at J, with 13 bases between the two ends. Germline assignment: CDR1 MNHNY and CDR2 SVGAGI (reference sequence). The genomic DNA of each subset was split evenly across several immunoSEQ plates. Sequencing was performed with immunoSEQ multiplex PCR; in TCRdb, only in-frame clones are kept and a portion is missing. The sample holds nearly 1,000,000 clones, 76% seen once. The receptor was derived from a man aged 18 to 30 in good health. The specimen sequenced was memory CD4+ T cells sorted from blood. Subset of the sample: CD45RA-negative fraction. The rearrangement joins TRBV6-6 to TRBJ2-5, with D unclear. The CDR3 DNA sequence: TGTGCCAGCACGACCCGCCATGGGACCCAGTACTTC. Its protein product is CASTTRHGTQYF.